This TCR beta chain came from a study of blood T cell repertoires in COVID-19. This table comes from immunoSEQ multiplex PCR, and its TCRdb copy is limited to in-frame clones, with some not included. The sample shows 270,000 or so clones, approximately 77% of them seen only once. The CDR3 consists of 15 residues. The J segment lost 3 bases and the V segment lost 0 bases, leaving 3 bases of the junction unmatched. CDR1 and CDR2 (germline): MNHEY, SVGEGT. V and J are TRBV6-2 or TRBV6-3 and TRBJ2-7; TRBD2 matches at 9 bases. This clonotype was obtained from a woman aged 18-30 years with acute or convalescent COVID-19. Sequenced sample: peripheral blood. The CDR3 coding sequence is TGTGCCAGCAGTTACTCTCCTAGCGGGAACTACGAGCAGTACTTC. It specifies CASSYSPSGNYEQYF.